The source of this T cell receptor beta chain is a study of shared clonotypes between healthy human individuals. Clones were sequenced by immunoSEQ multiplex PCR, and TCRdb holds only the in-frame ones, with some missing. The table lists 400,000 to 600,000 clones, around 96% of them singletons, with around 0.067% in the top ten. The germline V gene has CDR1 ENHRY and CDR2 SYGVKD. The CDR3 is 15 amino acids. The V end was cut by 0 bases, the J end by 4 bases, with 11 bases between. Source material: naive CD4+ T cells sorted from blood. Subset described: CD45RA+ positively selected. This rearrangement joins TRBV10-3 to TRBJ2-3; maybe TRBD1 (5 bases). This TCR was recovered from a woman aged 25 to 39 in good health. The CDR3 DNA is TGTGCCATCAGTGAGTCGGGAAGGGGTGCAGATACGCAGTATTTT. The encoded protein is CAISESGRGADTQYF.